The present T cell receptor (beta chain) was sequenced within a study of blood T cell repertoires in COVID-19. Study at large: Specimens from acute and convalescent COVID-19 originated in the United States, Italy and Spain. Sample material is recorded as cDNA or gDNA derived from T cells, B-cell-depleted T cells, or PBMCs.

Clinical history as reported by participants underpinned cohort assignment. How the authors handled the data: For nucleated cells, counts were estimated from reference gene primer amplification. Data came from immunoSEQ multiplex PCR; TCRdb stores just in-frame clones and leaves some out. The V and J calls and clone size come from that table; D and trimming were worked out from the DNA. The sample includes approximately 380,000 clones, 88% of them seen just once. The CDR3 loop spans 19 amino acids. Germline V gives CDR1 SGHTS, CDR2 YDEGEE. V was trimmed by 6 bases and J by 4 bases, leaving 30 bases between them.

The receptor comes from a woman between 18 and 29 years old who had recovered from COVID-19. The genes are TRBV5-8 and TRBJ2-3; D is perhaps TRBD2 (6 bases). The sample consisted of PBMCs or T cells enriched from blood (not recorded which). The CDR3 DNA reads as TGTGCCAGCACCCCGAGCCGGCGGGAACAATTAGCCCGCTCAGATACGCAGTATTTT. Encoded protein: CASTPSRREQLARSDTQYF.